This TCR beta chain comes out of a study of T cell clones after liver transplantation. On the study more broadly: Tolerant meant at least one year fully off immunosuppression without liver enzymes above twice normal. Overall study findings and caveats: In two subjects, few donor cells limited the measurable donor-reactive repertoire. Graft donor-reactive T cells may have migrated into the graft rather than being deleted.

Method: immunoSEQ multiplex PCR; TCRdb's copy keeps in-frame clones and lacks some. The data show roughly 120,000 clones, about nine tenths seen once. Trimming shortened V by 2 bases and J by 1 base, and 8 bases separated the two germline ends. The CDR3 is 13 amino acids. Germline V gene sequence: CDR1 SQVTM, CDR2 ANQGSEA. Points on this clone: What it recognizes is unknown.

The chain recombines TRBV29-1 with TRBJ1-1, with a tentative D call TRBD1 (5 bases). Material: CD4+ T cells from blood, obtained 12 months after liver transplant. The TCR was taken from a human patient who received a liver transplant. A share of the T cells may be of graft donor origin. CDR3: CSVEKGANTEAFF. For the CDR3, the DNA is TGCAGCGTTGAAAAAGGGGCGAACACTGAAGCTTTCTTT. The variable domain in full, with the rest retrieved from reference TRBV29-1 and TRBJ1-1, is SAVISQKPSRDICQRGTSLTIQCQVDSQVTMMFWYRQQPGQSLTLIATANQGSEATYESGFVIDKFPISRPNLTFSTLTVSNMSPEDSSIYLCSVEKGANTEAFFGQGTRLTVV.